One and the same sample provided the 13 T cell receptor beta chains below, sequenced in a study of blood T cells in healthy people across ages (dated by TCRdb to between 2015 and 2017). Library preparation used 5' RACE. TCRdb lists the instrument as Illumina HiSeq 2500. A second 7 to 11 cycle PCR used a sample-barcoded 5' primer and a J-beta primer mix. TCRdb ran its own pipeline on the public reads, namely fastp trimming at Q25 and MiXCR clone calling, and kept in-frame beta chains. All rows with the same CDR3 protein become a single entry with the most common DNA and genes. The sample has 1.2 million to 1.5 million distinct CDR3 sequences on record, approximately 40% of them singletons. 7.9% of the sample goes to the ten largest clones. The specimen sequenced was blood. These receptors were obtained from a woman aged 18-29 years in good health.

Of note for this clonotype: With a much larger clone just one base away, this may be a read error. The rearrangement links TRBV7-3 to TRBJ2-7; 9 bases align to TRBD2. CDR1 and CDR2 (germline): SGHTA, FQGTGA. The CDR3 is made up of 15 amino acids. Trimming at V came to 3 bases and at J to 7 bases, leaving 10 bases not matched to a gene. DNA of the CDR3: TGTGCCAGCAGCTTGCGGGGGGGCACGGGGAATGAGCAGTACTTC. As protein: CASSLRGGTGNEQYF.

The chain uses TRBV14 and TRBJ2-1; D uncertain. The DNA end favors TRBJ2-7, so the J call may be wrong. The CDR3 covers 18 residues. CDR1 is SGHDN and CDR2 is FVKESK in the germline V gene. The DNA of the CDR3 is TGTGCCAGCAGCCCCCCCGTTTGGGCGGCGAGCTCCTACAATGAGCAGTACTTC. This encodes CASSPPVWAASSYNEQYF.

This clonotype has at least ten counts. This CDR3 reads CASSSTGGNYGYTF. The CDR3 DNA reads as TGTGCCAGCAGCTCAACAGGGGGTAACTATGGCTACACCTTC. The J gene is TRBJ1-2, the V gene TRBV7-9; 8 positions match TRBD1. CDR3 size: 14 residues. The V gene end was trimmed by 4 bases and the J gene end by 1 base; junction bases not matched to a gene: 2. The germline gives CDR1 SEHNR, CDR2 FQNEAQ (reference sequence).

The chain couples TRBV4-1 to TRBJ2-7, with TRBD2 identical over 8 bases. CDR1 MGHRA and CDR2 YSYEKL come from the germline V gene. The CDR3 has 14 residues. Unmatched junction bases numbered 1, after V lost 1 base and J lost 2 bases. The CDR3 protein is CASSQGLAPYEQYF. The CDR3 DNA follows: TGCGCCAGCAGCCAAGGACTAGCGCCCTACGAGCAGTACTTC.

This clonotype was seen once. CDR3: CASFGRGYGYTF. In DNA, the CDR3 is TGTGCCTCCTTTGGTCGCGGCTATGGCTACACCTTC. The chain employs TRBV27 and TRBJ1-2; D unclear. Trimming removed 11 bases from V and 4 bases from J, with 14 bases in between. The CDR3 is made up of 12 amino acids. Germline loops: CDR1 MNHEY, CDR2 SMNVEV (reference sequence).

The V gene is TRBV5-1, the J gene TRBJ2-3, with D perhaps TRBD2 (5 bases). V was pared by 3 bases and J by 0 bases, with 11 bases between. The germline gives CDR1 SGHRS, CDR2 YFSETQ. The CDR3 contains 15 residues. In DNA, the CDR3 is TGCGCCAGCAGCTCGGGGTCCAGTAGCACAGATACGCAGTATTTT. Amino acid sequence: CASSSGSSSTDTQYF. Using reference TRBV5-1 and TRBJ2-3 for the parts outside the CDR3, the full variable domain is KAGVTQTPRYLIKTRGQQVTLSCSPISGHRSVSWYQQTPGQGLQFLFEYFSETQRNKGNFPGRFSGRQFSNSRSEMNVSTLELGDSALYLCASSSGSSSTDTQYFGPGTRLTVL.

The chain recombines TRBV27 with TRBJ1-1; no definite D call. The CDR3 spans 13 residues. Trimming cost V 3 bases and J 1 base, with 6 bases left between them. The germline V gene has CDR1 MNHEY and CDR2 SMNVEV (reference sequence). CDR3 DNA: TGTGCCAGCAGTTTTATTGGGAACACTGAAGCTTTCTTT. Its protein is CASSFIGNTEAFF.

The chain's CDR3 is CASSQTNGQINTEAFF. CDR3 sequence (DNA): TGTGCCAGCAGCCAAACGAATGGGCAGATTAACACTGAAGCTTTCTTT. The chain couples TRBV14 to TRBJ1-1; D remains ambiguous. Germline V gives CDR1 SGHDN, CDR2 FVKESK. CDR3 length: 16 residues. V lost 2 bases to trimming and J lost 2 bases, with 15 bases between them. Together with reference TRBV14 and TRBJ1-1, the CDR3 gives the full variable domain: EAGVTQFPSHSVIEKGQTVTLRCDPISGHDNLYWYRRVMGKEIKFLLHFVKESKQDESGMPNNRFLAERTGGTYSTLKVQPAELEDSGVYFCASSQTNGQINTEAFFGQGTRLTVV.

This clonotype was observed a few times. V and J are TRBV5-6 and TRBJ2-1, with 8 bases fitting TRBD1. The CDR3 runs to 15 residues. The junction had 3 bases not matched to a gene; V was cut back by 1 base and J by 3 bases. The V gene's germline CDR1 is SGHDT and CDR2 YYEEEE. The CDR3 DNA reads TGTGCCAGCAGCTTGCCAGGGACAGGCTACAATGAGCAGTTCTTC. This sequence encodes CASSLPGTGYNEQFF.

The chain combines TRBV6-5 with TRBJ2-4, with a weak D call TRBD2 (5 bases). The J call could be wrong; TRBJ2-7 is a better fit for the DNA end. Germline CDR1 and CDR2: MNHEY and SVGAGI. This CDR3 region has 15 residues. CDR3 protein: CASSYASGLPYEQYF. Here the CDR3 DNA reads TGTGCCAGCAGTTACGCGTCGGGATTGCCCTACGAGCAGTACTTC.

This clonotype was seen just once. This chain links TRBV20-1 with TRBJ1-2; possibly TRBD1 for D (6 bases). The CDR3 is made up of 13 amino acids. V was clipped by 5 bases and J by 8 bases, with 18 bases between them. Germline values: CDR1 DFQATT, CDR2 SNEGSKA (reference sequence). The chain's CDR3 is CSAPMGGLKGYTF. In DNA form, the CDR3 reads TGCAGTGCTCCTATGGGGGGGCTTAAGGGCTACACCTTC.

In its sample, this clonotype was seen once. The CDR3 reads CASSSGRGQYKLYF. The CDR3 DNA sequence: TGTGCCAGCTCCTCAGGACGGGGCCAATACAAGCTGTACTTC. The gene calls are TRBV18 and TRBJ2-4; TRBD1 or TRBD2 may be the D gene (5 bases each). Trimming cost V 6 bases and J 15 bases, with 24 bases left between them. This CDR3 has 14 residues. Germline V gene sequence: CDR1 KGHSH, CDR2 LQKENI.

CDR3 DNA sequence: TGTGCCAGCAGCCAGGCTAGCGGGGGGGTTCGAGAGACCCAGTACTTC. This translates into CASSQASGGVRETQYF. The chain has TRBV3-1 and TRBJ2-5, with 12 bases fitting TRBD2. This CDR3 is built from 16 residues. Germline CDR1 and CDR2: LGHDT and YNNKEL (reference sequence). The junction had 6 bases not matched to a gene; V was cut back by 3 bases and J by 4 bases.